This record covers a single TCR beta chain. Its antigen remains unidentified. The PCR made use of 60 Vbeta and 13 Jbeta primers. This table comes from immunoSEQ multiplex PCR, and its TCRdb copy is limited to in-frame clones, with some not included. The data hold 150,000 to 200,000 clones, with about 72% observed a single time. The data were obtained in a study of cytomegalovirus exposure and HLA in healthy donors. Study-wide context: An analysis done earlier identified around 100 million unique TCR beta sequences from about 179 million T cells. Study outcomes and limitations: The study carried out a later analysis of TCR beta sequences. It associated 16,951 of them with specific HLA alleles at a false discovery rate of 0.05. Certain sequence variants were highly shared and formed a cluster, and this cluster was likely a sequencing artifact. Earlier analysis looked at TCR beta V segments, and most were productive about 87% or about 30% of the time.

The source is a male donor in good health and CMV-seronegative. Sequenced sample: PBMCs.

The CDR3 coding sequence is TGCGCCAGCAGCCAAGAGGGGGGGAGGGTCTACGAGCAGTACTTC. Protein: CASSQEGGRVYEQYF. This rearrangement joins TRBV4-3 to TRBJ2-7; TRBD2 matches 7 bases. The V segment lost 0 bases and the J segment 3 bases; nucleotides outside the gene matches: 5. The germline CDR1 and CDR2 sequences are LGHNA and YSLEER. This CDR3 has 15 amino acids.